This T cell receptor (beta chain) is drawn from a study of identical twins. Points from the study as a whole: Partial confounding of zero-insertion analyses by invariant MAIT and iNKT cells was possible.

The CDR3 length is 12 residues. CDR1 is SQVTM, CDR2 ANQGSEA, per germline. TCRdb reprocessed the 5' RACE reads with MiXCR, giving one entry per CDR3 protein. The data hold 1.5 million to 2 million distinct CDR3 sequences, with around 29% observed a single time. With regard to this clonotype: Its antigen is unidentified. At one of its ends the junction is not consistent with the germline gene, which may arise from a read error.

The rearrangement joins TRBV29-1 to TRBJ2-1; possible D gene TRBD2, 6 bases. The specimen sequenced was cord blood. The clonotype comes from a newborn girl in good health. CDR3 sequence reads: CSAEGRFNEQFF. CDR3 DNA: TGCAGCGCTGAAGGGAGGTTCAATGAGCAGTTCTTC.